The rows below give T cell receptor beta chains drawn from one sample of a study of T cell responses to AZD1222 COVID-19 vaccine. The table came from immunoSEQ multiplex PCR; TCRdb's copy has only in-frame clones and leaves some out. Here the sample spans around 210,000 clones, around 94% being singletons. Sequencing used peripheral blood, obtained 28 days after the second dose of the MenACWY control vaccine. Source of these receptors: an adult who received the MenACWY meningococcal vaccine as a control. The CDR3 runs from the conserved cysteine through the conserved F or W. A D gene is named only where the DNA matches it firmly. A row's size may be missing; if present it is once, few, many or a size class.

j_call cdr3_length d_call clone_size v_call cdr3_aa cdr3_nt
TRBJ1-1 14 NA NA TRBV6-2/TRBV6-3 CASSTGFGNTEAFF TGTGCCAGCAGTACAGGGTTCGGGAACACTGAAGCTTTCTTT
TRBJ2-2 14 NA NA TRBV27 CASSSNRNTGELFF TGTGCCAGCAGTTCCAACAGAAACACCGGGGAGCTGTTTTTT
TRBJ2-2 14 TRBD2 NA TRBV19 CASSLAGGTGELFF TGTGCCAGTAGTTTGGCGGGAGGGACCGGGGAGCTGTTTTTT
TRBJ2-1 14 NA NA TRBV30 CAWSVGGSYNEQFF TGTGCCTGGAGTGTTGGGGGCTCCTACAATGAGCAGTTCTTC
TRBJ1-1 12 TRBD1 NA TRBV12-3/TRBV12-4 CASRLGTDEAFF TGTGCCAGCAGGTTAGGGACAGATGAAGCTTTCTTT
TRBJ1-5 13 NA NA TRBV7-2 CASSSTGYQPQHF TGTGCCAGCAGTTCAACAGGGTATCAGCCCCAGCATTTT
TRBJ1-1 14 NA NA TRBV30 CAWSVLGLGTEAFF TGTGCCTGGAGTGTACTGGGATTGGGCACTGAAGCTTTCTTT
TRBJ1-2 15 TRBD1 NA TRBV28 CASSLQGAYYYGYTF TGTGCCAGCAGTTTACAGGGGGCGTATTACTATGGCTACACCTTC
TRBJ2-3 14 TRBD1 NA TRBV9 CASSAQGAVDTQYF TGTGCCAGCAGCGCTCAGGGGGCGGTGGATACGCAGTATTTT
TRBJ1-2 14 NA NA TRBV15 CATSRAPGGYGYTF TGTGCCACCAGCAGAGCCCCGGGGGGCTATGGCTACACCTTC
TRBJ2-1 13 NA NA TRBV9 CASSVREMDEQFF TGTGCCAGCAGCGTAAGGGAGATGGATGAGCAGTTCTTC
TRBJ1-1 12 NA NA TRBV6-5 CASSPGNTEAFF TGTGCCAGCAGCCCAGGGAACACTGAAGCTTTCTTT
TRBJ1-5 14 TRBD1 NA TRBV2 CASSDRDRDQPQHF TGTGCCAGCAGTGATCGGGACAGGGATCAGCCCCAGCATTTT
TRBJ2-7 17 TRBD1 NA TRBV19 CASSRTGQGAKTYEQYF TGTGCCAGTAGTAGAACGGGACAGGGGGCCAAAACCTACGAGCAGTACTTC
TRBJ2-7 13 NA NA TRBV13 CATSGGAHYEQYF TGTGCCACCTCGGGCGGGGCCCACTACGAGCAGTACTTC
TRBJ2-7 16 NA NA TRBV5-6 CASSSEGGHPFYEQYF TGTGCCAGCAGCTCAGAGGGCGGGCACCCCTTCTACGAGCAGTACTTC
TRBJ2-5 12 NA NA TRBV19 CASSTDQETQYF TGTGCCAGTAGTACCGACCAAGAGACCCAGTACTTC
TRBJ2-3 17 TRBD2 NA TRBV2 CASSYWTSGGSSDTQYF TGTGCCAGCAGCTATTGGACTAGCGGGGGGTCTTCAGATACGCAGTATTTT
TRBJ2-3 13 NA NA TRBV4-3 CASSQDPPDTQYF TGCGCCAGCAGCCAAGATCCCCCAGATACGCAGTATTTT
TRBJ1-4 16 NA NA TRBV7-9 CASSEKTGPLNEKLFF TGTGCCAGCAGCGAAAAGACCGGGCCCCTAAATGAAAAACTGTTTTTT
TRBJ2-7 14 NA NA TRBV30 CAWSVGGNTYEQYF TGTGCCTGGAGTGTGGGGGGAAATACCTACGAGCAGTACTTC
TRBJ2-5 14 NA NA TRBV19 CASSGTGWGETQYF TGTGCCAGTAGCGGTACAGGGTGGGGCGAGACCCAGTACTTC
TRBJ2-1 14 NA once TRBV6-2/TRBV6-3 CASSPGTGGSEQFF TGTGCCAGCAGCCCCGGGACGGGTGGCAGTGAGCAGTTCTTC
TRBJ2-7 12 TRBD1 NA TRBV10-3 CAISRQGYEQYF TGTGCCATCAGTCGACAGGGTTACGAGCAGTACTTC
TRBJ2-2 10 NA NA TRBV28 CATSTGELFF TGTGCCACCTCCACCGGGGAGCTGTTTTTT
TRBJ2-1 16 TRBD2 NA TRBV9 CASSVVTSGRYNEQFF TGTGCCAGCAGCGTAGTGACTAGCGGGAGGTACAATGAGCAGTTCTTC
TRBJ1-1 12 NA NA TRBV9 CASSVEGTEAFF TGTGCCAGCAGCGTAGAAGGGACTGAAGCTTTCTTT
TRBJ1-4 14 NA NA TRBV7-2 CASSLDLRYEKLFF TGTGCCAGCAGCTTAGATCTCCGATACGAAAAACTGTTTTTT
TRBJ2-7 16 TRBD2 NA TRBV11-2 CASSPGVSGSSYEQYF TGTGCCAGCAGCCCAGGGGTTAGCGGGAGCTCCTACGAGCAGTACTTC
TRBJ1-6 16 TRBD1 NA TRBV4-3 CASSQTGTGGNSPLHF TGCGCCAGCAGCCAGACCGGGACAGGGGGAAATTCACCCCTCCACTTT
TRBJ1-3 12 NA NA TRBV27 CASRGGALTIYF TGTGCCAGCAGAGGGGGGGCCCTCACCATATATTTT
TRBJ1-3 16 NA NA TRBV19 CASSMGGYGSGNTIYF TGTGCCAGTAGTATGGGCGGTTATGGAAGCGGAAACACCATATATTTT
TRBJ2-1 18 TRBD2 NA TRBV2 CASRPGGLAGGSYNEQFF TGTGCCAGCAGACCGGGGGGGCTAGCGGGAGGGTCCTACAATGAGCAGTTCTTC
TRBJ2-7 14 NA NA TRBV27 CASSVGGMLEGQYF TGTGCCAGCAGTGTAGGTGGGATGTTGGAAGGGCAGTACTTC
TRBJ1-3 16 NA NA TRBV19 CASSMVTGVLGDTIYF TGTGCCAGTAGTATGGTGACAGGAGTTCTTGGAGACACCATATATTTT
TRBJ2-5 12 NA once TRBV19 CASRRGSETQYF TGTGCCAGTCGCAGGGGAAGCGAGACCCAGTACTTC
TRBJ2-5 14 TRBD2 NA TRBV27 CASALLAGLGTQYF TGTGCCAGCGCCCTTTTAGCGGGATTGGGGACCCAGTACTTC
TRBJ2-7 15 NA once TRBV30 CAWSPPRRRSYEQYF TGTGCCTGGAGTCCGCCCCGGAGGAGGAGCTACGAGCAGTACTTC
TRBJ2-7 15 TRBD2 NA TRBV7-2 CASSPSGGSSYEQYF TGTGCCAGCAGCCCTAGCGGGGGGAGCTCCTACGAGCAGTACTTC
TRBJ1-2 11 NA NA TRBV9 CASSADGGYTF TGTGCCAGCAGCGCCGATGGGGGCTACACCTTC
TRBJ2-3 16 TRBD1 NA TRBV4-2 CASSQTPGQGADTQYF TGTGCCAGCAGCCAAACCCCGGGACAGGGGGCAGATACGCAGTATTTT
TRBJ1-4 13 NA NA TRBV7-6 CASSHRGDEKLFF TGTGCCAGCAGCCATCGTGGTGATGAAAAACTGTTTTTT
TRBJ1-4 14 TRBD1 NA TRBV29-1 CSVRGQGAQGKLFF TGCAGCGTCCGTGGACAGGGGGCGCAGGGAAAACTGTTTTTT
TRBJ2-7 16 TRBD2 NA TRBV4-2 CASSQPSSGTNYEQYF TGTGCCAGCAGCCAGCCGTCTAGCGGAACAAACTACGAGCAGTACTTC
TRBJ2-3 13 NA NA TRBV27 CASSSDLGDTQYF TGTGCCAGCAGTTCAGACCTGGGCGATACGCAGTATTTT
TRBJ2-2 15 TRBD1 NA TRBV19 CASSTDRGRTGELFF TGTGCCAGTAGTACAGACAGGGGACGCACCGGGGAGCTGTTTTTT
TRBJ1-5 15 TRBD1 NA TRBV6-4 CASSAGTDSNQPQHF TGTGCCAGCAGTGCCGGGACAGACAGCAATCAGCCCCAGCATTTT
TRBJ2-3 15 TRBD1 NA TRBV9 CASSSRDRGTDTQYF TGTGCCAGCAGCAGCCGGGACAGGGGTACAGATACGCAGTATTTT
TRBJ2-3 15 NA NA TRBV27 CASSFAPPSTDTQYF TGTGCCAGCAGTTTCGCCCCCCCTAGCACAGATACGCAGTATTTT
TRBJ1-2 12 NA NA TRBV5-1 CASSGGDYGYTF TGCGCCAGCAGCGGAGGGGACTATGGCTACACCTTC
TRBJ1-4 17 NA once TRBV19 CASSIGGAGKANEKLFF TGTGCCAGTAGTATTGGGGGCGCCGGGAAGGCTAATGAAAAACTGTTTTTT
TRBJ2-4 14 NA NA TRBV11-2 CASSLGVRRNIQYF TGTGCCAGCAGCTTAGGGGTCAGGAGAAACATTCAGTACTTC
TRBJ2-3 13 NA once TRBV6-6 CASRAQGRDTQYF TGTGCCAGCAGAGCTCAGGGGAGAGATACGCAGTATTTT
TRBJ1-6 15 NA NA TRBV6-5 CASSQGGANNSPLHF TGTGCCAGCAGCCAAGGGGGGGCGAATAATTCACCCCTCCACTTT
TRBJ2-7 16 TRBD1 NA TRBV7-6 CASSLAGGQGFYEQYF TGTGCCAGCAGCTTAGCGGGGGGACAGGGGTTTTACGAGCAGTACTTC